The 12 T cell receptor beta chains given below trace back to one sample, sequenced in a study of tumor-infiltrating lymphocytes in primary liver carcinoma. Researchers generated TCR beta cDNA from about 500 ng of total RNA, relying on a constant-region primer. Nested multiplex PCR, run for three rounds with slightly modified ARM-PCR, yielded TCR beta libraries. PCR rounds one and two used TRBV1-TRBV30 forward primers with a C-beta reverse primer for roughly 10 cycles each. TCRdb reprocessed the multiplex PCR reads with MiXCR, giving one entry per CDR3 protein. The sample lists 100,000 or so distinct CDR3 sequences, roughly 80% occurring once. Co-extraction of both nucleic acids (RNA and DNA) used roughly 20-33 mg of unsorted bulk tissue. The sequencing sample was made of liver tumor tissue from sampling region 3. Subset in this sample: tumor region T3, left-lateral pole. The origin of the receptors is a man aged 35 to 55 with primary liver carcinoma and hepatitis B virus infection.

The V and J genes are TRBV28 and TRBJ2-1; a possible D gene is TRBD1 (5 bases). V was shortened by 8 bases and J by 0 bases, with 14 bases between the two germline ends. This CDR3 is built from 15 residues. Germline CDR1 MDHEN, CDR2 SYDVKM. This chain's CDR3 is CASGDSTNSYNEQFF. In DNA form, the CDR3 reads TGTGCCAGCGGTGACAGCACGAACTCCTACAATGAGCAGTTCTTC.

Concerning this clonotype: A much larger clone sits a single nucleotide away, making a read error possible. This chain connects TRBV29-1 to TRBJ2-6; D remains unclear. The germline V gene encodes CDR1 SQVTM and CDR2 ANQGSEA. This CDR3 has 13 residues. V gave up 4 bases and J gave up 3 bases, with 7 bases separating them. CDR3: CSVVGFGANVLTF. CDR3 in DNA: TGCAGCGTTGTAGGGTTTGGGGCCAACGTCCTGACTTTC.

Notes on this clonotype: Relative to the germline gene, one junction end is altered; a read error may explain this. V gene TRBV30 combines with J gene TRBJ2-7; tentatively, D is TRBD2 (5 bases). CDR1 GTSNPN and CDR2 SVGIG come from the germline V gene (reference sequence). The CDR3 length is 11 residues. CDR3 sequence reads: CAWTDFYEQYF. The CDR3 region has the DNA TGTGCCTGGACGGACTTCTACGAGCAATACTTC.

As regards this clonotype: Since a much larger clone is just one base distant, this may be a read error. The chain uses TRBV5-1 and TRBJ1-1, with D perhaps matching TRBD1 (6 bases). The CDR3 spans 15 residues. Per the germline V gene, CDR1 is SGHRS and CDR2 is YFSETQ. The CDR3: CASSLGQAMNTGAFF. CDR3 bases: TGCGCCAGCAGCTTGGGACAGGCTATGAACACTGGAGCTTTCTTT. Full variable domain (missing parts from reference TRBV5-1 and TRBJ1-1): KAGVTQTPRYLIKTRGQQVTLSCSPISGHRSVSWYQQTPGQGLQFLFEYFSETQRNKGNFPGRFSGRQFSNSRSEMNVSTLELGDSALYLCASSLGQAMNTGAFFGQGTRLTVV.

This clonotype was counted a single time. The V call is TRBV6-1, the J call TRBJ2-1, with 8 bases identical to TRBD2. Trimming removed 11 bases from V and 0 bases from J; junction bases left unmatched: 6. The CDR3 is 14 residues long. Looked up from germline, CDR1 is MNHNS and CDR2 is SASEGT. The CDR3 sequence is CAARAGDSYNEQFF. DNA for the CDR3: TGTGCCGCCAGAGCGGGGGACTCCTACAATGAGCAGTTCTTC.

This clonotype occurred many times. The gene calls are TRBV28 and TRBJ1-6; D not resolved. Germline-derived CDR1 and CDR2 are MDHEN and SYDVKM. Trimming removed 2 bases from V and 7 bases from J, with 9 bases in between. The CDR3 runs 14 residues. As DNA, the CDR3 is TGTGCCAGCAGTTTAGCCGGGTTAAATTCACCCCTCCACTTT. Protein sequence: CASSLAGLNSPLHF.

On this clonotype itself: The junction shows a germline mismatch at one end, possibly a read error. V and J are TRBV29-1 and TRBJ2-4; D gene ambiguous. Germline CDR1 reads SQVTM; CDR2 reads ANQGSEA. The CDR3 covers 14 residues. For the CDR3, the DNA is TGCAGCGTCCTGGTTATTAGGGCCAAAAACATTCAGCACTTC. Translation gives CSVLVIRAKNIQHF.

The V gene is TRBV6-1, the J gene TRBJ2-7; 9 nucleotides line up with TRBD2. The CDR3 length is 15 residues. With V trimmed by 7 bases and J by 1 base, 8 bases remained unmatched. The germline V gene has CDR1 MNHNS and CDR2 SASEGT. CDR3 region: CASNVSTSGSYEQYV. DNA of the CDR3: TGTGCCAGCAATGTCTCGACTAGCGGATCCTACGAGCAGTACGTC.

With respect to this clonotype: Possible read error: a much larger clone is one base away. The chain joins TRBV2 to TRBJ2-1, with TRBD2 as a possible D gene (6 bases). The CDR3 consists of 12 residues. In germline, CDR1 is SNHLY, CDR2 FYNNEI. CDR3 in DNA: TGTGTCAGCGGCGGGACCTACAATGAGCAGTTCTTC. Its protein is CVSGGTYNEQFF.

This clonotype was picked up a small number of times. One junction end disagrees with the germline gene, perhaps due to a read error. V usage is TRBV6-2 or TRBV6-3 and J usage is TRBJ2-5; 7 nucleotides align to TRBD1. The germline CDR1 and CDR2 sequences are MNHEY and SVGEGT. The CDR3 runs 15 residues. The CDR3 DNA follows: TGTACCAGCAGTGTCCCGACAGGGACCCAAGAGACCCAGTACTTC. Its translation is CTSSVPTGTQETQYF.

A remark on this clonotype: At one end, the junction sequence differs from germline, possibly due to a read error. The chain employs TRBV4-1 and TRBJ2-2; the D is unclear. The germline V gene has CDR1 MGHRA and CDR2 YSYEKL. This CDR3 has 14 residues. CDR3 nucleotide sequence: TGCACCAGCAGCCAAGTCGTCACCACCGGGGAGCTGTTTTTT. Protein product: CTSSQVVTTGELFF.

Many counts were recorded for this clonotype. The V and J genes are TRBV11-2 and TRBJ2-4; D ambiguous. The CDR3 spans 17 residues. CDR1 SGHAT and CDR2 FQNNGV come from the germline V gene. In DNA, the CDR3 is TGTGCGCGCTGGGCCCCCGACTCCCGTTCCGTGCTAGACATTCAGTACTTC. Its protein product is CARWAPDSRSVLDIQYF.